This T cell receptor (beta chain) was recorded in a study of shared clonotypes between healthy human individuals. At the level of the study: Used for every donor were three CD4 naive, three CD4 memory, two CD8 naive and one CD8 memory plate.

Points on this clone: The antigen remains unidentified.

Method: immunoSEQ multiplex PCR; TCRdb's copy keeps in-frame clones and lacks some. The sample consists of some 1.5 million clones, around 95% of them appearing once. Study-wide results and caveats: Naive subsets generally had larger estimated richness than memory subsets. Rarefaction indicated that sorted-subset sequencing remained incomplete although depth was large. The sole specimen, blood, was sampled, and tissue repertoires likely differ.

The sequencing sample was made of naive CD4+ T cells sorted from blood. Subset given: CD45RA+ positively selected. The clonotype was recovered from a man aged 25-45 years in good health.

The CDR3 nucleotides are TGTGCCAGTAGTCGCGACAGGGGGCTAGGTGAAGCTTTCTTT. Protein sequence: CASSRDRGLGEAFF. This chain joins TRBV19 and TRBJ1-1; 10 nucleotides align to TRBD1. This CDR3 has 14 residues. V shed 5 bases, J shed 7 bases, and the junction held 7 bases outside the gene matches. Germline CDR1 LNHDA, CDR2 SQIVND (reference sequence). The variable domain in full, with the rest retrieved from reference TRBV19 and TRBJ1-1, is DGGITQSPKYLFRKEGQNVTLSCEQNLNHDAMYWYRQDPGQGLRLIYYSQIVNDFQKGDIAEGYSVSREKKESFPLTVTSAQKNPTAFYLCASSRDRGLGEAFFGQGTRLTVV.